This T cell receptor (beta chain) was sequenced in a study of cytomegalovirus exposure and HLA in healthy donors. Study-wide findings and caveats: What a later analysis showed was that several of the most significant clusters appeared linked to common viral pathogens.

CDR3 length equals 14 residues. Losses at the gene ends were 4 bases for V and 4 bases for J; bases not matched to a gene: 3. Germline CDR1 and CDR2: SEHNR and FQNEAQ (reference sequence). The PCR used 60 Vbeta and 13 Jbeta primers. The table came from immunoSEQ multiplex PCR; TCRdb's copy has only in-frame clones and leaves some out. In the table there are some 130,000 clones, 65% to 85% of which are singletons. Details on this clone: Its antigen remains unknown.

The chain has TRBV7-9 and TRBJ2-2, with 7 positions matching TRBD1. The sequence was collected from a man aged 50-59 years in good health and CMV-seronegative. The sample consisted of PBMCs. The CDR3 sequence is CASSYRQGTGELFF. The CDR3 DNA sequence: TGTGCCAGCAGCTACCGACAGGGCACCGGGGAGCTGTTTTTT. Supplemented by reference TRBV7-9 and TRBJ2-2, the full variable domain reads DTGVSQNPRHKITKRGQNVTFRCDPISEHNRLYWYRQTLGQGPEFLTYFQNEAQLEKSRLLSDRFSAERPKGSFSTLEIQRTEQGDSAMYLCASSYRQGTGELFFGEGSRLTVL.